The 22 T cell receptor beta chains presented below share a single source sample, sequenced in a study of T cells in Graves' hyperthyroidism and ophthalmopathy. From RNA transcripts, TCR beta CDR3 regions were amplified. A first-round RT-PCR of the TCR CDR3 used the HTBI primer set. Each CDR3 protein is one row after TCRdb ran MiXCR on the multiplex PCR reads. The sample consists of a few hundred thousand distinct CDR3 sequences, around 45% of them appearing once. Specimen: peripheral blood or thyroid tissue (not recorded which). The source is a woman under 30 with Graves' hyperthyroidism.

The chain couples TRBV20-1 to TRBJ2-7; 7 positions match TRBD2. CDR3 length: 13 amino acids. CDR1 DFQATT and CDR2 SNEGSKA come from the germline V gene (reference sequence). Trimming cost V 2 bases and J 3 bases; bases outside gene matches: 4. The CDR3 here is CSARILADYEQYF. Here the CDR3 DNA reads TGCAGTGCTAGAATCCTAGCGGACTACGAGCAGTACTTC.

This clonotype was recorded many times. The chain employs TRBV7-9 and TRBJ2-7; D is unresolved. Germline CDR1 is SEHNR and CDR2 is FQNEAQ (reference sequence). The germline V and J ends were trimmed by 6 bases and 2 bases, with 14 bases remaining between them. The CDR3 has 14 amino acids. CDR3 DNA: TGTGCCAGCAGTCCCCCCTGGATCGCCTACGAGCAGTACTTC. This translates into CASSPPWIAYEQYF.

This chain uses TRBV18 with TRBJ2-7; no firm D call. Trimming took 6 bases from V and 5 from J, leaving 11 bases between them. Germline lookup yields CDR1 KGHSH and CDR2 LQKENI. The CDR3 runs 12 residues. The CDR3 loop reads CASSAKGDEQYF. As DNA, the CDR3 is TGTGCCAGCTCGGCGAAAGGCGACGAGCAGTACTTC.

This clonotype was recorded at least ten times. CDR3 in amino acids: CASSLASDAYEQYF. The DNA for the CDR3 is TGTGCCAGCAGTTTAGCTAGCGATGCCTACGAGCAGTACTTC. The rearrangement links TRBV27 to TRBJ2-7; D possibly corresponds to TRBD2 (6 bases). CDR1 is MNHEY, CDR2 SMNVEV, per germline (reference sequence). The CDR3 has 14 amino acids. V lost 2 bases and J lost 2, with 10 bases in between.

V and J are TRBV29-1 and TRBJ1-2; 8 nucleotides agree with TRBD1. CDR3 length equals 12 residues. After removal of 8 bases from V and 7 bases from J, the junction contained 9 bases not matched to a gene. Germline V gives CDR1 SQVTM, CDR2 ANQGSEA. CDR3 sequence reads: CSLVRGLGGYTF. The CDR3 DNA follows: TGCAGCTTGGTCAGGGGGCTGGGTGGCTACACCTTC.

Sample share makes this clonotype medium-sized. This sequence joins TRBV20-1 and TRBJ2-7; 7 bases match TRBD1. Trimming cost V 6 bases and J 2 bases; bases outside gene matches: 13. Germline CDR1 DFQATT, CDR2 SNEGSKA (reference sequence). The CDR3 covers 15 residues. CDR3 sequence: CSAPSPGTEAYEQYF. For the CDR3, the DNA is TGCAGTGCGCCGTCTCCCGGGACAGAGGCCTACGAGCAGTACTTC.

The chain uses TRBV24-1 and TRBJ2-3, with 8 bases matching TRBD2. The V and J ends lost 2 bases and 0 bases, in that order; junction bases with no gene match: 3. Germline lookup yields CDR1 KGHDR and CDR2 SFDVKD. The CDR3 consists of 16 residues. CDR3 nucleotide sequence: TGTGCCACCAGTGATTCGGCTAGCGGGAGCACAGATACGCAGTATTTT. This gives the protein CATSDSASGSTDTQYF.

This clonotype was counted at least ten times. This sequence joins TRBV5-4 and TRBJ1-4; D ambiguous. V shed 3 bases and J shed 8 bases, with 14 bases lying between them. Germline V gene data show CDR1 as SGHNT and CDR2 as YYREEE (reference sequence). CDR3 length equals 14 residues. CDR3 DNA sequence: TGTGCCAGCAGCTCTTGGAGTCGGAGCGAAAAACTGTTTTTT. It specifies CASSSWSRSEKLFF.

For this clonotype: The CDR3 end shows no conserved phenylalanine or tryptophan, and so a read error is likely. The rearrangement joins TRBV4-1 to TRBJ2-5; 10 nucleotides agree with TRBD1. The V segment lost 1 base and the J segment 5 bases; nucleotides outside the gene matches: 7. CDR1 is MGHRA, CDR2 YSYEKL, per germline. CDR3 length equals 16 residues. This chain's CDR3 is CASSQAGTGARETQYC. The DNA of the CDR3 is TGCGCCAGCAGCCAAGCGGGGACAGGGGCGAGGGAGACCCAGTACTGC.

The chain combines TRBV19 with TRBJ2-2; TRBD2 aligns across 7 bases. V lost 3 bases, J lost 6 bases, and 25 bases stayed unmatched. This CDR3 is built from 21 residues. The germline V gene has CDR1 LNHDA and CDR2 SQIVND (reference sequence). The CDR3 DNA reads TGTGCCAGTAGTATGATATCAGGTTCTCCCACCCGGCGGGAGAAACCCGGGGAGCTGTTTTTT. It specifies CASSMISGSPTRREKPGELFF. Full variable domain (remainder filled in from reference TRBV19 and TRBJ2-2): DGGITQSPKYLFRKEGQNVTLSCEQNLNHDAMYWYRQDPGQGLRLIYYSQIVNDFQKGDIAEGYSVSREKKESFPLTVTSAQKNPTAFYLCASSMISGSPTRREKPGELFFGEGSRLTVL.

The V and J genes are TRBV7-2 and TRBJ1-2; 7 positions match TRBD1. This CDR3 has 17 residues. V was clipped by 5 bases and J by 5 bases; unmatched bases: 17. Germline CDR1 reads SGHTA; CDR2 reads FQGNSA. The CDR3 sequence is CASSPTGYSKKGYGYTF. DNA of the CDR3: TGTGCCAGCAGCCCGACAGGGTATAGCAAAAAAGGTTATGGCTACACCTTC.

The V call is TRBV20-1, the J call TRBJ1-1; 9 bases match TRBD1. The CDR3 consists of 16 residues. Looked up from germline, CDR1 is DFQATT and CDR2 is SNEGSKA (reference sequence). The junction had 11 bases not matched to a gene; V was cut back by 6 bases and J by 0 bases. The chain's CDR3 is CSASTVQGALNTEAFF. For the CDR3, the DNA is TGCAGTGCGTCGACTGTACAGGGGGCCCTGAACACTGAAGCTTTCTTT.

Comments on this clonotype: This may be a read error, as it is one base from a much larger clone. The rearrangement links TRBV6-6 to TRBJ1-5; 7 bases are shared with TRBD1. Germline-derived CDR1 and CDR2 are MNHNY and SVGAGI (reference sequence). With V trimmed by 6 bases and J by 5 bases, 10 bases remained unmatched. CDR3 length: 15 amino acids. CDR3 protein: CASRKTGFADQPQHF. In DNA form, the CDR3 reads TGTGCCAGCAGAAAGACAGGGTTTGCCGATCAGCCCCAGCATTTT.

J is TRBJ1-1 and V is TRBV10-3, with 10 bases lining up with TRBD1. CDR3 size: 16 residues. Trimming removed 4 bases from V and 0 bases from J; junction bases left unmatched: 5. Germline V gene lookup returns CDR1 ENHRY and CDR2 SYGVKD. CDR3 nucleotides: TGTGCCATCAGTGTTGACAGGGGGCAAATGAACACTGAAGCTTTCTTT. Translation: CAISVDRGQMNTEAFF.

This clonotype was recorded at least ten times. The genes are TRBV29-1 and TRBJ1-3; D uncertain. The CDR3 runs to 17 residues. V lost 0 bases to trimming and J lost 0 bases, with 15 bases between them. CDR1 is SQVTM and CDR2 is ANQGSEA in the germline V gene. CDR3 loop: CSVEDPKGRHSGNTIYF. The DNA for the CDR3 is TGCAGCGTTGAAGATCCTAAAGGGAGGCACTCTGGAAACACCATATATTTT.

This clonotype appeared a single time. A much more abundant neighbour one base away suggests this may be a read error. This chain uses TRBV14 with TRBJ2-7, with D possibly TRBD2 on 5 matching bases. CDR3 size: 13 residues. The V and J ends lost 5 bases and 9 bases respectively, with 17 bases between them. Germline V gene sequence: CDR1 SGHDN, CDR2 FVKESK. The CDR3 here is CASSLTERSGQYF. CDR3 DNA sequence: TGTGCCAGCAGCTTAACCGAGAGGAGCGGGCAGTACTTC.

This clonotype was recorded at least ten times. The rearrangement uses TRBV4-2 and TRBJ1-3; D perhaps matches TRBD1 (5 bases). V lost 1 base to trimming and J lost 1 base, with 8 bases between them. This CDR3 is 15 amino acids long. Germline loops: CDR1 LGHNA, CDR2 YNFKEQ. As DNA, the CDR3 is TGTGCCAGCAGCCAAGGCCAGGGATCTGGAAACACCATATATTTT. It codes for CASSQGQGSGNTIYF.

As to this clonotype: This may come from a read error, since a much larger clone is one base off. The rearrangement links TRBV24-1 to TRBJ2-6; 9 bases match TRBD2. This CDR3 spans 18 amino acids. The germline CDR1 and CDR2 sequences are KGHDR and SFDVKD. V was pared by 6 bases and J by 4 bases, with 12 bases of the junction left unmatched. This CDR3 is CATSYVLAGVSGANVLTF. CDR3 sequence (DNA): TGTGCCACCAGTTACGTTTTAGCGGGAGTGTCAGGGGCCAACGTCCTGACTTTC.

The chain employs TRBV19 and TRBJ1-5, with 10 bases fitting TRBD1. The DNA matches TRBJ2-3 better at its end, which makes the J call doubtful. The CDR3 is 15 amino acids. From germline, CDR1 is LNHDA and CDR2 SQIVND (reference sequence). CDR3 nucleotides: TGTGCCAGTAGTATCGACAGGGGGCGCGCAGATACGCAGTATTTT. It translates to CASSIDRGRADTQYF.

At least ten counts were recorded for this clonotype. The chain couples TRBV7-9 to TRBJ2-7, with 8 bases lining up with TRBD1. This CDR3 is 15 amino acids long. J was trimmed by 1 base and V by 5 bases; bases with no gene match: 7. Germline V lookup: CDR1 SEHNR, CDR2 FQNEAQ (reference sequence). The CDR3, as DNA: TGTGCCAGCAGCGGGGAAGGGACAGGTTCCTACGAGCAGTACTTC. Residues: CASSGEGTGSYEQYF.

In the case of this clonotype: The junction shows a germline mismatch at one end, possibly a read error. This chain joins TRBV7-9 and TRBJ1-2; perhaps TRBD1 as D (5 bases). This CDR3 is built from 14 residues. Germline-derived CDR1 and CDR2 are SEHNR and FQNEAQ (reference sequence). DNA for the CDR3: TGTGCCAGCAGAGGGGTGAAGGGTCTCTATGACTACACCTTC. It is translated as CASRGVKGLYDYTF.

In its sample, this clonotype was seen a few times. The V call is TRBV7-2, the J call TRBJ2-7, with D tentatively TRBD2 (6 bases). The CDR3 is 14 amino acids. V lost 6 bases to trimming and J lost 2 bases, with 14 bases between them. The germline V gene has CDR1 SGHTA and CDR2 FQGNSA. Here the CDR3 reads CASSLTRIPYEQYF. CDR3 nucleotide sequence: TGTGCCAGCAGTTTGACTAGGATCCCCTACGAGCAGTACTTC.